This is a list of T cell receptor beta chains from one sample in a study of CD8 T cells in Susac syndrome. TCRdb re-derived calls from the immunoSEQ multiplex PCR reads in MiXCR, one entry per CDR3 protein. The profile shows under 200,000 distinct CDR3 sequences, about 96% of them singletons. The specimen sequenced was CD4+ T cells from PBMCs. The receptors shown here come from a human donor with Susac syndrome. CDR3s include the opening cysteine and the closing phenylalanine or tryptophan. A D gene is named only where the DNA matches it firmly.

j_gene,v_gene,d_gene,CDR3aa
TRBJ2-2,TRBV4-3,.,CASSQDGGVNTGELFF
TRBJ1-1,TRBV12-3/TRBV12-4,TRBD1,CASSFSGGRNTEAFF
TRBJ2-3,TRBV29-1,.,CSVEQGGTDTQYF
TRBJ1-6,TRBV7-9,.,CASSSGFSALHF
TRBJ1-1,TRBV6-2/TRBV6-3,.,CASSHNAANTEAFF
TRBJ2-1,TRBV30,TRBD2,CAWSKGLAGEFEQFF
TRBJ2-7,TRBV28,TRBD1,CASSFPDRGKQYF
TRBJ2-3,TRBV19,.,CATHEVGGVDTQYF
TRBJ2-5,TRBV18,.,CASSPWGSETQYF
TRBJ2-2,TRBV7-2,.,CASSPAGPGELFF
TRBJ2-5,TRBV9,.,CASSASQGSETQYF
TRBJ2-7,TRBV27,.,CASSPPGTKGYEQYF
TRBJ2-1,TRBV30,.,CARSSSDEQFF
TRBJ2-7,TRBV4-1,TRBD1,CASSPGQGWSEQYF
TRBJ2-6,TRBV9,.,CASSVAGGANVLTF
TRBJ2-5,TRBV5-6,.,CASSISGVRETQYF
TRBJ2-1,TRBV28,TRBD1,CASSPTGEVGNEQFF
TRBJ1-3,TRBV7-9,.,CASRDSSSGNTIYF
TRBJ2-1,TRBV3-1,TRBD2,CASSQLAGAVNEQFF
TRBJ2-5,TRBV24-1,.,CATSPGLQETQYF
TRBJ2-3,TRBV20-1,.,CSGAGSTDTQYF
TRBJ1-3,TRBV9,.,CASSAGLPGNTIYF
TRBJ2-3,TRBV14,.,CASSQDMRDSFTDTQYF
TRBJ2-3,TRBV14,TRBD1,CASSTQRGQGWYF
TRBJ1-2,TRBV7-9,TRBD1,CASRTGDYGYTF
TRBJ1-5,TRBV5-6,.,CASSLGQREADNQPQHF
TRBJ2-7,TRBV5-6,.,CASSLAGPQVSYEQYF
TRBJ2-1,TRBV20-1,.,CSARRPPYNEQFF
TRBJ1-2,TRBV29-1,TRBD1,CSVGRRGGRANYGYTF
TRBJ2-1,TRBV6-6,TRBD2,CASTEASGRNEQFF
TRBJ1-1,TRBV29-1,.,CSVLTWTEAFF
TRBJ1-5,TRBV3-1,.,CASSQNSNQPQHF
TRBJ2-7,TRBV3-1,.,CASSQNVVGQRQYF
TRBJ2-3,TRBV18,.,CASSPPVLDTQYF
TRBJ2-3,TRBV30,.,CAWSGGSGTDTQYF
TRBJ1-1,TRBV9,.,CASSVDEVTEAFF
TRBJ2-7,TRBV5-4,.,CASSLARVPYEQYF
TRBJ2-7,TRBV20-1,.,CSASHGDAYEQYF
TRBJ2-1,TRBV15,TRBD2,CATGGGGSYNEQFF
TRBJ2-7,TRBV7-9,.,CASSYDQDEQYF
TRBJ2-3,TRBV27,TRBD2,CASSLAGGEDTQYF
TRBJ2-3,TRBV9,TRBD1,CASSLTGQGRHTQYF